This TCR beta chain was profiled in a study of cytomegalovirus exposure and HLA in healthy donors (dated 2017 in TCRdb). In terms of the full investigation: In an earlier analysis of roughly 590 of the donors, 276 Gb of sequence data and 90 million to 130 million unique TCR beta sequences from about 179 million T cells were reported. Four or five DR-DQ haplotypes were treated as single units for association and clustering because of strong linkage in the cohort. A later genetic analysis used genome-wide SNP genotypes for about 55% of the 666 donors, treating that subset as a discovery cohort. Around 320 gigabases of sequencing data and tens of millions of unique TCR sequences were included in an early release covering several hundred HLA-typed donors. Alongside the repertoire data, information on donor age, sex, ethnicity and CMV serostatus was compiled. Among the approximately 400 genotyped donors, 75% to 90% belonged to the genetic ancestry cluster associated with self-reported Caucasian donors. Using immunosequencing, the study profiled T cell repertoires from about 610 subjects and related those repertoires to cytomegalovirus serostatus. All discovery cohort repertoires had been generated using a single sequencing platform. On average, over 200,000 unique TCR beta nucleotide sequences were sequenced per donor among 350 to 400 genotyped donors of the cohort, with 15% to 20% of those sequences being non-productive. The number of donors typed differed by locus, with 629-630 for A, B, C, DRB1 and DQB1, roughly 520 for DQA1, over 600 for DPA1, and around 460 for DPB1. The study aimed to test whether cataloging public T cell receptors could reveal signatures of past pathogen exposure. HLA typing included class I and class II loci at four-digit resolution. Besides the first cohort of about 730 subjects, a separate validation cohort made up of over 100 different subjects was used. The study combined high-throughput TCR immunosequencing, statistical association of individual TCRs with disease status, and machine learning to predict cytomegalovirus infection status. In the later analysis, no new phenotypic data were used to find candidate immune exposures; instead, reliance was placed on TCR beta sequences and their occurrence across donors. A later analysis re-analyzed previously published TCR beta repertoires from roughly 690 donors and added high-resolution HLA genotyping to study TCR occurrence patterns. An earlier analysis of some 500 of the donors used high-throughput TCR beta sequencing to judge whether each TCR beta V gene segment behaved as functional or pseudogenic. General findings and caveats noted by the study authors: In a later analysis, the rate of TCR association differed among HLA loci, with DRB1 alleles having the most associated TCRs and HLA-C alleles having the fewest. Correlated functional status among segregating V segments might be attributable to linkage disequilibrium, but an unknown experimental factor could not be ruled out. A total of 150 to 200 TCR beta chains were listed by the study as associated with cytomegalovirus. Several of the top co-occurrence clusters appeared to be linked to parvovirus B19, influenza, CMV and Epstein-Barr virus, according to a later analysis. Assigning TCR associations to individual alleles was difficult when HLA alleles, especially DR and DQ, strongly co-occurred. An association between a missense DCLRE1C variant and V-gene and J-gene trimming of TCR beta chains was found in a later genetic analysis and replicated in an independent cohort. Most TCR sequences were seen in very few donors, while some public TCRs were found in many individuals. Specific HLA alleles were associated with roughly 17,000 TCR beta sequences at a false discovery rate of 0.05 in a later analysis. Because counts were too low, seventeen rarely observed V segments, including chromosome 9 orphons, were left out of the earlier analysis of several hundred of the donors. According to a later analysis, most CMV-associated TCR beta chains appeared to be HLA-restricted, and the HLA associations seemed to be driven largely by CMV exposure. In vitro tests confirmed that a few of the cytomegalovirus-associated TCR beta chains recognize cytomegalovirus antigens. According to the authors, the approach could potentially be generalized to other disease states and immunological phenotypes. A further reported finding was that TCR beta sequences accurately predicted the HLA-A and HLA-B alleles for most subjects in the first cohort. An earlier analysis of approximately 530 of the donors showed that most TCR beta V segments appeared in productive rearrangements either about 87% or about 30% of the time, which broadly matched IMGT annotations. In a later analysis, HLA-associated TCR beta chains were found to be more clonally expanded and to have lower generation probabilities than equally common non-associated chains. Only TCR beta chains were sequenced in this cohort, and the absence of alpha or paired-chain data limited detectable features. The sequencing pipeline was judged likely to have produced a cluster of highly shared sequence variants as a technical artifact. The 87-base-pair reads could not distinguish some IMGT-functional V segments, including TRBV6-2 and TRBV6-3, so those segments were excluded. CMV serostatus was the only immune exposure information available for the cohort. The classifier was reported to diagnose cytomegalovirus status with high specificity and sensitivity in both the original and validation cohorts. Because HLA typing was missing for some donors at each locus, association tests included only the typed subset. The presence/absence analyses assumed that sequencing depth was roughly uniform across donors, and that assumption may not be true. According to a later genetic analysis, donors in an Asian-associated ancestry cluster had fewer N-insertions in productive TCRs than the roughly 700-donor mean.

For this chain, trimming is 9 bases at the V end and 3 bases at the J end, and the number of junction bases without a gene match is 4. CDR1 SNHLY and CDR2 FYNNEI were looked up in the germline V gene. Counted from cysteine to phenylalanine, this CDR3 has 13 amino acids. This entry keeps only the CDR3 DNA: 39 bases, framed from base 1. A remark on this clone: Its target antigen remains unknown. Nothing much larger sits one base from this clone, and base qualities are not available.

Libraries were constructed by the immunoSEQ multiplex PCR assay. The multiplex PCR relied on a mix of 60 forward primers for TCR Vbeta segments and 13 reverse primers for TCR Jbeta segments. The CDR3 region of rearranged TCR beta genes was amplified from genomic DNA by a multiplex PCR assay. The amplified TCR beta libraries were sequenced on the Illumina HiSeq System as 87-base-pair reads. In the paper's pipeline: Across the 500 to 700 repertoires, a later analysis counted tens of millions of unique TCR beta chains, around 11 million of which were shared by at least two donors. To remove PCR and sequencing errors, raw reads were error-corrected and collapsed into unique sequences using a nearest-neighbor algorithm that merged closely related sequences. Alignment of CDR3 sequences to IMGT reference sequences was used to assign V, D and J gene segments. Each retained sequence needed at least a six-nucleotide match to both a V gene segment and a J gene segment. A rearrangement was called productive if the CDR3 had no stop codons and remained in frame with V and J, and every other rearrangement was called non-productive. CDR3 was defined according to IMGT convention as the region running from the second conserved V-encoded cysteine to the conserved J-encoded phenylalanine. Sequences without an unambiguous match to a single V gene segment were excluded from the earlier analysis of 450 to 750 of the donors. An earlier analysis of fewer than 750 of the donors classified V segments as functional when productive rearrangements were above 56.7% and as segregating when the standard deviation between donors was above 5%. To diagnose cytomegalovirus status from the catalog of TCR beta chain sequences, a statistical classification framework was built. A later analysis assigned V and J genes by comparing TCR nucleotide sequences with IMGT/GENE-DB human TR gene sequences. A later analysis assigned CDR3 sequences and most-parsimonious VDJ recombination scenarios with the TCRdist pipeline. In a later analysis, each TCR beta chain was defined by its CDR3 amino acid sequence together with its V-gene family, and reads lacking a unique V-gene family were excluded. To address suspected cross-contamination and a sequencing artifact, a later analysis removed around 600 highly shared, low-generation-probability nucleotide sequences. In a later analysis, a clonal expansion index for each public chain was calculated from normalized within-repertoire ranks of inferred template counts. In a later analysis, generation probabilities were computed using a VDJ recombination model fitted to out-of-frame rearrangements, and the results were checked against IGoR. Hypergeometric tests were used in a later analysis to score TCR-TCR, TCR-HLA and TCR-CMV co-occurrence, with a repertoire-size bias correction applied to the TCR pairs. A later analysis estimated false discovery rates by permuting HLA or CMV assignments 20 times. In a later analysis, co-occurring TCRs were grouped with DBSCAN, and TCRdist sequence similarity was added when clustering was performed within HLA-allele-positive subsets. Repertoires with fewer than 30,000 or more than 120,000 public chains, plus five repertoires with anomalous nucleotide sharing, were excluded from co-occurrence clustering. In its TCRdb copy, this immuneACCESS table keeps in-frame sequences only and misses some clones. Where compared with another copy, unresolved V genes explain less than half of these, and the others have no known cause. The V and J calls and clone size come from that table; D and trimming were worked out from the DNA. The sample profile shows 150,000 to 200,000 clones; 80% of them were found once. The ten largest account for approximately 6.5% of the sample.

The cohort consisted of approximately 690 healthy bone marrow donors. At the time of sampling, every cohort member was nominally healthy, though immune exposures that went unrecorded were likely present. The donor tested CMV seropositive and was one of the 289 seropositive cohort members. A peripheral blood sample was collected from each donor, and TCR beta sequencing was performed on peripheral blood mononuclear cells. The Qiagen DNeasy Blood Extraction Kit was used to extract genomic DNA from the blood cell samples. The receptor comes from a male donor in good health and CMV-seropositive. Sequencing was carried out using PBMCs. Recombination linked TRBV2 to TRBJ1-2; 10 bases in between match TRBD1. CDR3 reads: CARRQGAHYGYTF. The nucleotide sequence is TGTGCCAGGAGACAGGGGGCACACTATGGCTACACCTTC.